This T cell receptor beta chain was profiled in a study of cytomegalovirus exposure and HLA in healthy donors. Amplification used 60 Vbeta primers and 13 Jbeta primers. TCRdb's table, derived via immunoSEQ multiplex PCR, lists solely in-frame clones and lacks some. This table has around 130,000 clones, around four fifths appearing once. Study results and limitations: Researchers reported in a later analysis that a missense DCLRE1C variant was tied to TCR beta V- and J-gene trimming.

Regarding this clone: What it binds is not known.

Input material: PBMCs. The TCR was taken from a woman in her forties in good health and CMV-seropositive.

CDR3 amino acids: CASSRTGGTGELFF. In DNA form, the CDR3 reads TGTGCCAGTAGCAGGACAGGGGGCACCGGGGAGCTGTTTTTT. The chain is built from TRBV19 and TRBJ2-2; 10 bases are a match to TRBD1. The CDR3 covers 14 residues. J gave up 4 bases and V 6 bases, and 2 bases lay outside the gene matches. From germline, CDR1 is LNHDA and CDR2 SQIVND (reference sequence).